The present T cell receptor beta chain was sequenced within a study of blood T cell repertoires in COVID-19 (dated by TCRdb to the early 2020s). At the level of the whole study: The collaborator samples originated in the United States, Italy and Spain and spanned the acute and convalescent phases of COVID-19. The samples were drawn from the first 160 participants of the ongoing ImmuneRACE study and from 1,254 subjects provided by 6 global collaborators. The prospective study material was composed of cDNA or gDNA derived from T cells, B-cell-depleted T cells, or PBMCs. The dataset comprised deeply sampled blood TCRbeta repertoires from subjects exposed to, actively infected with, or recovered from COVID-19. Where available, HLA class I and class II types were taken from metadata supplied by the sample provider and were not determined by assay-based typing. The repertoires were released in a freely available public database intended as a resource for research on the immune response to SARS-CoV-2. Nearly every sample came with metadata listing a de-identified subject ID, COVID-19 status, age in years and sex. General findings and caveats noted by the study authors: How much clinical and demographic metadata was included differed by source and by participant, and the metadata was provided uncurated.

V lost 2 bases and J lost 15 bases, and the count of bases not matched to a germline gene is 10. The germline V gene encodes CDR1 MNHNS and CDR2 SASEGT. The CDR3 goes from the cysteine to the phenylalanine over 13 residues. The retained sequence is limited to the CDR3, 39 bases, with the frame set at the first base. Each collaborating institution followed its own protocols to collect whole blood in K2EDTA tubes. For TCRbeta analysis, collaborator samples were shipped as frozen whole blood, as isolated PBMCs, or as DNA extracted from either sample type. Remarks on this clone: What this receptor recognizes is not known. The record has no base qualities; no much larger clone is one base away.

The immunoSEQ Assay, a bias-controlled multiplex PCR, was used to amplify TCRbeta CDR3 regions from genomic DNA. Under the source paper's analysis protocol: The number of nucleated cells in each sample was estimated by amplification of reference gene primers within the assay. To quantify the absolute abundance of each unique TCRbeta CDR3 rearrangement, sequence reads were collapsed and filtered. For each sample, productive Simpson clonality was calculated as the square root of Simpson's diversity index across productive rearrangements. In its TCRdb copy, this immuneACCESS table keeps in-frame sequences only and misses some clones. Where compared with another copy, unresolved V genes explain less than half of these, and the others have no known cause. D and trimming were read from the DNA, whereas the V and J calls and clone size are those reported in that table. The sample profile shows 140,000 to 150,000 clones; about 83% of them were found once. The ten most abundant clones make up over 15% of the sample.

The chain is assembled from TRBV6-1 and TRBJ1-5; 7 bases in the middle match TRBD1. The sequence came from a man between 45 and 60 years old with acute or convalescent COVID-19. The sample taken for sequencing was peripheral blood. The sequence in DNA is TGTGCCAGCAGTGAAACGGACAGGACACCAAGGCATTTT. This translates into CASSETDRTPRHF.